The T cell receptor beta chain under discussion was sequenced for a study of cytomegalovirus exposure and HLA in healthy donors. Study-wide findings and caveats: The study recorded 150 to 200 TCR beta chains that were cytomegalovirus-associated.

Both 60 Vbeta primers and 13 Jbeta primers went into the PCR. Sequencing used immunoSEQ multiplex PCR; TCRdb keeps in-frame clones, though not all of them. The sample consists of 100,000 or so clones, over 65% of them appearing once. CDR3 length equals 17 residues. The V gene lost 1 base and the J gene lost 0 bases, with 11 bases spanning the gap. The germline V gene has CDR1 SGHTS and CDR2 YDEGEE. A word on this clone: What it binds is unknown.

Sample: PBMCs. This chain joins TRBV5-8 and TRBJ2-6, with a weak D call TRBD2 (6 bases). The sequence was collected from a man aged 35-49 years in good health and CMV-seropositive. CDR3 in amino acids: CASSLSQGLSGANVLTF. CDR3 coding DNA: TGTGCCAGCAGCTTGTCCCAGGGACTCTCTGGGGCCAACGTCCTGACTTTC.